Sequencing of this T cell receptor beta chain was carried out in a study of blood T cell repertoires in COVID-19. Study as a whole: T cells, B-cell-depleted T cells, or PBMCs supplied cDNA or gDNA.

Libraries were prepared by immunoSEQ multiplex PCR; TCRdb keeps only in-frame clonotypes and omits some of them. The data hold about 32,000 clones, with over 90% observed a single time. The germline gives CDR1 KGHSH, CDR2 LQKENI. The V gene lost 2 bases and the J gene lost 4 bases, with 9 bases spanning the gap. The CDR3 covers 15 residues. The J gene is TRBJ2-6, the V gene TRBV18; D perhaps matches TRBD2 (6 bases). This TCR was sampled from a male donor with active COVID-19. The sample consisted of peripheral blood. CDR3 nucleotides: TGTGCCAGCTCACCAGGAGGGTCCGGGGCCAACGTCCTGACTTTC. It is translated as CASSPGGSGANVLTF.